The T cell receptor beta chain described here comes from a study of blood T cell repertoires in COVID-19. About the study: T cells, B-cell-depleted T cells, or PBMCs supplied cDNA or gDNA.

The authors' processing: Nucleated cell counts were estimated from reference gene primer amplification. TCRdb keeps only in-frame clones here, not all; method: immunoSEQ multiplex PCR. The V and J calls and clone size come from that table; D and trimming were worked out from the DNA. There are a few hundred thousand clones in the sample; 80% to 90% occur only once, and around 3% lies in the top ten. Trimming removed 1 base from V and 5 bases from J, with 11 bases in between. The germline CDR1 and CDR2 sequences are KGHSH and LQKENI. The CDR3 runs 14 residues. A word on this clone: Other DNA sequences from this sample encode an identical CDR3 as well.

This clonotype was sampled from a woman aged 25-40 years with COVID-19, enrolled during active disease. The sample taken for sequencing was peripheral blood. The J gene is TRBJ2-5, the V gene TRBV18; possibly TRBD2 for D (7 bases). The CDR3 DNA sequence: TGTGCCAGCTCACCACTCGCGGGGGCGGAGACCCAGTACTTC. Encoded protein: CASSPLAGAETQYF.